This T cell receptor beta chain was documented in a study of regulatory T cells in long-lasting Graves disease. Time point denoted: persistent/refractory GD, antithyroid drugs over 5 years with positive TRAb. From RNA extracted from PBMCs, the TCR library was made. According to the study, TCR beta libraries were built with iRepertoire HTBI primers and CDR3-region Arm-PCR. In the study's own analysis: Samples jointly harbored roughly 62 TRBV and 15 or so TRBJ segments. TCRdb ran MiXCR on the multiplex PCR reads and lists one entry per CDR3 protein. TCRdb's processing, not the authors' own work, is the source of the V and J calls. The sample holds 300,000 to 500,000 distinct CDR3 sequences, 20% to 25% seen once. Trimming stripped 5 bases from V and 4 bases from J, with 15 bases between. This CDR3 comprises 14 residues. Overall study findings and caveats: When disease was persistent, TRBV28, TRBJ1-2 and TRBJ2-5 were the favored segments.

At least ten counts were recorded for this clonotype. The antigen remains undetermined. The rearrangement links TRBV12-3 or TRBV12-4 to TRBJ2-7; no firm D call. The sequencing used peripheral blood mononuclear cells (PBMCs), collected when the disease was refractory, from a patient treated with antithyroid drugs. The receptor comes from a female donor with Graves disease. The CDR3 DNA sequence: TGTGCCAGCAGTCCCGTCCGGGTCGCTTACGAGCAGTACTTC. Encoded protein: CASSPVRVAYEQYF.